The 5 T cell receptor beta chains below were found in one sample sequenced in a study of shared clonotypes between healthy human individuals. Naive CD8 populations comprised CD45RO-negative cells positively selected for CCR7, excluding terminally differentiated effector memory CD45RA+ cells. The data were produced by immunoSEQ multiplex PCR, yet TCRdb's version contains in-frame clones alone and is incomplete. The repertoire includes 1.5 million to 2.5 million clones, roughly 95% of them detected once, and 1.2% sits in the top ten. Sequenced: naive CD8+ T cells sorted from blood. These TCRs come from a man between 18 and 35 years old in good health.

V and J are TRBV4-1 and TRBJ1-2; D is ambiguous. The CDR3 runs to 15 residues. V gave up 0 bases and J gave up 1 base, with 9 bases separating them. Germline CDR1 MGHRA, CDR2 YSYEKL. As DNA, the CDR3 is TGCGCCAGCAGCCAAGACCCCTCGGGTAACTATGGCTACACCTTC. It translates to CASSQDPSGNYGYTF.

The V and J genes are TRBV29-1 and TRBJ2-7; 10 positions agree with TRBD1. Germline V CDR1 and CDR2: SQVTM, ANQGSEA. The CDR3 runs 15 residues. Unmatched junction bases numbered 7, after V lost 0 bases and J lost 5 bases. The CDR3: CSVEEGDRGSHEQYF. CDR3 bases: TGCAGCGTTGAAGAGGGGGACAGGGGTTCCCACGAGCAGTACTTC.

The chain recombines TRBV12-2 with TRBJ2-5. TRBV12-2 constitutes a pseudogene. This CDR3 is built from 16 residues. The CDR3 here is CASRPETRDPQETQYF. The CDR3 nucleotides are TGTGCAAGTCGCCCCGAGACCAGGGACCCCCAAGAGACCCAGTACTTC.

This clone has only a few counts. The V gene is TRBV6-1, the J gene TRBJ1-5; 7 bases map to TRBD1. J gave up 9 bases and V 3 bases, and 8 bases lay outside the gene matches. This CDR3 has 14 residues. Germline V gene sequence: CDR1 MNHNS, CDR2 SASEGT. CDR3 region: CASSETGSKRPQHF. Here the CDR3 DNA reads TGTGCCAGCAGTGAGACAGGGAGCAAAAGGCCCCAGCATTTT.

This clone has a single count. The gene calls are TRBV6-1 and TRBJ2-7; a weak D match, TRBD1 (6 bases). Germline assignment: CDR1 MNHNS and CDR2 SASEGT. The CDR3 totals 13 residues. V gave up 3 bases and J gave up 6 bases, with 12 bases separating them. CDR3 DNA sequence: TGTGCCAGCAGTGACCAGCAGGGGTTCGAGCAGTACTTC. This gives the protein CASSDQQGFEQYF.